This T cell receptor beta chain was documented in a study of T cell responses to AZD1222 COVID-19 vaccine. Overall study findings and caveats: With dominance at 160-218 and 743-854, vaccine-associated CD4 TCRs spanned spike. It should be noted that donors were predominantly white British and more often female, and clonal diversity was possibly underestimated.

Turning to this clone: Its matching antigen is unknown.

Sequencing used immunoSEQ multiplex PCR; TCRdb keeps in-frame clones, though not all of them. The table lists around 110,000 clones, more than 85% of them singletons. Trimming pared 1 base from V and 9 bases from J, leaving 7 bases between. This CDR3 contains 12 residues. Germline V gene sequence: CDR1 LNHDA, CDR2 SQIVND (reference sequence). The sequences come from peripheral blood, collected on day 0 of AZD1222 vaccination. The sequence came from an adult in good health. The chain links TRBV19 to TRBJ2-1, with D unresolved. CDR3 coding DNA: TGTGCCAGTAGTATAGGCTTCCGTGAGCAGTTCTTC. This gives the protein CASSIGFREQFF. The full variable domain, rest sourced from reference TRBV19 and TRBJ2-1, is DGGITQSPKYLFRKEGQNVTLSCEQNLNHDAMYWYRQDPGQGLRLIYYSQIVNDFQKGDIAEGYSVSREKKESFPLTVTSAQKNPTAFYLCASSIGFREQFFGPGTRLTVL.